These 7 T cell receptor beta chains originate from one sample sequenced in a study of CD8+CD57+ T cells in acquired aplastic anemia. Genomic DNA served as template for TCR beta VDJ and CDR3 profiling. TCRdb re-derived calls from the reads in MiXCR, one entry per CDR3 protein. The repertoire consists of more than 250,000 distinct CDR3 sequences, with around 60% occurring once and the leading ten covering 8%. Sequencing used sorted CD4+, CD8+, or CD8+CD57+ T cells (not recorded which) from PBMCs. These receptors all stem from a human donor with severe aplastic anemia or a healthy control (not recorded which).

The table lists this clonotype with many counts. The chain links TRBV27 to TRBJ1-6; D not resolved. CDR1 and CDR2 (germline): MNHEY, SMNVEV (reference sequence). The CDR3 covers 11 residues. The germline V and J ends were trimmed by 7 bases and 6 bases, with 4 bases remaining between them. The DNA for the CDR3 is TGTGCCAGCAATGGTAATTCACCCCTCCACTTT. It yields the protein CASNGNSPLHF.

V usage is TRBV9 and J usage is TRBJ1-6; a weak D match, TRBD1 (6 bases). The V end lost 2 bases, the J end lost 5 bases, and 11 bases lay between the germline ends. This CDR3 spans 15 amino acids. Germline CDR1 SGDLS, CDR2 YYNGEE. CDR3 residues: CASSVRAGDNSPLHF. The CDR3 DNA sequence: TGTGCCAGCAGCGTCAGGGCAGGGGATAATTCACCCCTCCACTTT.

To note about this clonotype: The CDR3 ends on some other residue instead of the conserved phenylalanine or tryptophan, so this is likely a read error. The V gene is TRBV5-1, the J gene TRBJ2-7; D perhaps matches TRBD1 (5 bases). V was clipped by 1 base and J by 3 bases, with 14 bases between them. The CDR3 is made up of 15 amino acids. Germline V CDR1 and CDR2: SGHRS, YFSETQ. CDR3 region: CASSLIRVEDYEQYS. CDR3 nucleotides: TGCGCCAGCAGCTTGATCAGGGTTGAAGACTACGAGCAGTACTCC.

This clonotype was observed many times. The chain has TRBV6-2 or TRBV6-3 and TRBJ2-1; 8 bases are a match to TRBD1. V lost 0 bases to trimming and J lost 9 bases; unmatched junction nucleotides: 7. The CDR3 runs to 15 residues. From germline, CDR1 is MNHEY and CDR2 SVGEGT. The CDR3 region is CASSYSAGGKSEQFF. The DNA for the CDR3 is TGTGCCAGCAGTTACTCGGCAGGGGGCAAGAGTGAGCAGTTCTTC.

CDR3 nucleotide sequence: TGTGCCAGCAGCGTAGGGAGGACTAGCGGAGGCCTTGGCGGGGAGCTGTTTTTT. Residues: CASSVGRTSGGLGGELFF. V and J are TRBV9 and TRBJ2-2; 10 bases match TRBD2. V trimming: 0 bases; J trimming: 7 bases; junction bases outside the gene matches: 12. Germline loops: CDR1 SGDLS, CDR2 YYNGEE. The CDR3 has 18 amino acids. The full variable domain, with the rest looked up from reference TRBV9 and TRBJ2-2, is DSGVTQTPKHLITATGQRVTLRCSPRSGDLSVYWYQQSLDQGLQFLIQYYNGEERAKGNILERFSAQQFPDLHSELNLSSLELGDSALYFCASSVGRTSGGLGGELFFGEGSRLTVL.

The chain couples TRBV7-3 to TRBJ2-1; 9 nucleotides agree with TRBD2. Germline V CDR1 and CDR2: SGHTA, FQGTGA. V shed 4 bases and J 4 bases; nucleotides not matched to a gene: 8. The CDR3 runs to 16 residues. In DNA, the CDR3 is TGTGCCAGCAGCTCCGGCGGGGGGGCTTCTTACAATGAGCAGTTCTTC. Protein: CASSSGGGASYNEQFF.

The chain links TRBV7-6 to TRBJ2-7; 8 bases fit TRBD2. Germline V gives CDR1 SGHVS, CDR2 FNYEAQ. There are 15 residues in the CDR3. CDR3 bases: TGTGCTAGATTCCCGGGACTAGGGGGGCGCTACGAGCAGTACTTC. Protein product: CARFPGLGGRYEQYF.